The 28 T cell receptor beta chains given below trace back to one sample, sequenced in a study of T cells in Graves' hyperthyroidism and ophthalmopathy (dated by TCRdb to about 2019). The library was generated by multiplex PCR. Sequencing instrument: Illumina HiSeq 2000. Amplification of TCR beta CDR3 regions was carried out from RNA transcripts. A first-round RT-PCR of the TCR CDR3 used the HTBI primer set with the Qiagen OneStep RT-PCR kit. The raw public data were reprocessed by TCRdb itself: fastp quality trimming at Q25, MiXCR clonotype calling, in-frame beta chains only. Every CDR3 protein is listed once, alongside the most common genes and DNA of its rows. The sample contains about 570,000 distinct CDR3 sequences, approximately 15% of them found a single time. The ten largest clonotypes hold about 15% of the sample. Sample: blood. The receptors derive from a middle-aged woman with Graves' hyperthyroidism.

As concerns this clonotype: An end of the junction does not agree with germline; a read error may underlie this. The J gene is TRBJ2-7, the V gene TRBV7-9; 10 bases are shared with TRBD2. The CDR3 is 15 amino acids. In germline, CDR1 is SEHNR, CDR2 FQNEAQ (reference sequence). DNA for the CDR3: TGTGCCAGCGGCTTAGCTGCTAGCGGGAGCCACGAGCAGTACTTC. Its protein product is CASGLAASGSHEQYF. The whole variable domain, remainder taken from reference TRBV7-9 and TRBJ2-7, is DTGVSQNPRHKITKRGQNVTFRCDPISEHNRLYWYRQTLGQGPEFLTYFQNEAQLEKSRLLSDRFSAERPKGSFSTLEIQRTEQGDSAMYLCASGLAASGSHEQYFGPGTRLTVT.

This clonotype was found a few times. The chain couples TRBV12-5 to TRBJ1-1, with a possible D match to TRBD1 (6 bases). Per the germline V gene, CDR1 is LGHNT and CDR2 is FRNRAP. V dropped 7 bases and J dropped 5 bases, with 14 bases sitting between them. The CDR3 is 13 residues long. In DNA, the CDR3 is TGTGCTAGTGTCTTTGAGGGGGGAACTGAAGCTTTCTTT. Its translation is CASVFEGGTEAFF.

This clonotype was picked up a small number of times. The chain uses TRBV19 and TRBJ2-7; D remains ambiguous. The germline V and J ends were trimmed by 5 bases and 7 bases, with 30 bases remaining between them. Germline CDR1 is LNHDA and CDR2 is SQIVND (reference sequence). This CDR3 region has 18 residues. The CDR3 DNA reads TGTGCCAGTAGTGGCAGGCCCGGATGGGCAGTTGAGGCAGATGAGCAGTACTTC. Its translation is CASSGRPGWAVEADEQYF.

This clonotype was counted a single time. The V and J genes are TRBV19 and TRBJ2-6; 7 bases match TRBD1. CDR1 LNHDA and CDR2 SQIVND come from the germline V gene (reference sequence). CDR3 size: 16 residues. Trimming took 7 bases from V and 1 from J; bases not matched to a gene: 7. DNA for the CDR3: TGTGCCAGTACCTCGGGACAGCCGTCTGGGGCCAACGTCCTGACTTTC. Translating it yields CASTSGQPSGANVLTF.

This clonotype came up many times. V gene TRBV9 combines with J gene TRBJ2-3; D is uncertain. The CDR3 contains 14 residues. The germline V and J ends were trimmed by 4 bases and 2 bases, with 11 bases remaining between them. In germline, CDR1 is SGDLS, CDR2 YYNGEE. The CDR3 loop reads CASSPTPYTDTQYF. The DNA of the CDR3 is TGTGCCAGCAGCCCCACCCCGTACACAGATACGCAGTATTTT.

This clonotype was detected only a few times. A single base separates this from a much larger clone, so it may be a read error. V usage is TRBV2 and J usage is TRBJ1-2, with 7 bases lining up with TRBD1. Losses at the gene ends were 9 bases for V and 8 bases for J; bases not matched to a gene: 15. CDR1 is SNHLY and CDR2 is FYNNEI in the germline V gene. CDR3 length: 14 residues. CDR3 amino acids: CAREETGMDAGYTF. The CDR3 DNA follows: TGTGCCAGGGAAGAGACAGGGATGGATGCGGGCTACACCTTC.

The rearrangement uses TRBV28 and TRBJ1-5; perhaps TRBD1 as D (6 bases). Germline V gene sequence: CDR1 MDHEN, CDR2 SYDVKM. This CDR3 spans 16 amino acids. Between the trimmed V and J ends, which lost 5 bases and 0 bases, there was a span of 14 bases. Here the CDR3 reads CASSIRTADSNQPQHF. The CDR3 DNA is TGTGCCAGCAGTATACGGACAGCAGATAGCAATCAGCCCCAGCATTTT.

This clonotype was counted many times. The rearrangement joins TRBV18 to TRBJ2-7; no reliable D call. CDR1 is KGHSH and CDR2 is LQKENI in the germline V gene. This CDR3 has 15 residues. The V end lost 0 bases, the J end lost 3 bases, and 12 bases lay between the germline ends. CDR3 residues: CASSPPQARSYEQYF. DNA of the CDR3: TGTGCCAGCTCACCACCCCAGGCTAGGAGCTACGAGCAGTACTTC.

The sample holds a few counts of this clonotype. The V and J genes are TRBV19 and TRBJ2-3, with D uncertain. Per the germline V gene, CDR1 is LNHDA and CDR2 is SQIVND (reference sequence). V lost 3 bases to trimming and J lost 3 bases, with 13 bases between them. This CDR3 is 15 amino acids long. CDR3 sequence reads: CASSIAAMLTDTQYF. Here the CDR3 DNA reads TGTGCCAGTAGTATTGCAGCAATGCTGACAGATACGCAGTATTTT.

This clonotype was picked up many times. V and J are TRBV20-1 and TRBJ1-1; D might be TRBD1 (6 bases). Germline CDR1 is DFQATT and CDR2 is SNEGSKA (reference sequence). CDR3 length: 15 amino acids. The V gene lost 5 bases and the J gene lost 0 bases, with 16 bases spanning the gap. CDR3 bases: TGCAGTGCTCCTCTGAGGACAGTTATGAACACTGAAGCTTTCTTT. It is translated as CSAPLRTVMNTEAFF.

The sample holds many counts of this clonotype. This rearrangement joins TRBV12-3 or TRBV12-4 to TRBJ1-5, with a possible D match to TRBD1 (5 bases). The CDR3 runs 15 residues. V was shortened by 5 bases and J by 0 bases, with 11 bases between the two germline ends. The CDR3 region has the DNA TGTGCCAGCAGTCTGACAGTGTATAGCAATCAGCCCCAGCATTTT. Its translation is CASSLTVYSNQPQHF.

This chain joins TRBV16 and TRBJ1-1; 8 bases are shared with TRBD1. The ends lost 6 bases at V and 4 bases at J; junction bases unmatched: 13. From germline, CDR1 is KGHSY and CDR2 FQNENV. The length of the CDR3 is 16 residues. The CDR3 here is CASRRVGQGPLTEAFF. Here the CDR3 DNA reads TGTGCCAGCAGACGGGTTGGACAGGGCCCGCTCACTGAAGCTTTCTTT.

The chain links TRBV5-1 to TRBJ2-4; TRBD2 matches 14 bases. This CDR3 is built from 21 residues. Germline CDR1 and CDR2: SGHRS and YFSETQ. The ends lost 2 bases at V and 0 bases at J; junction bases unmatched: 13. CDR3: CASSFSGTSGSDTLAKNIQYF. The CDR3 nucleotides are TGCGCCAGCAGCTTTTCCGGGACTAGCGGGAGTGATACTCTAGCCAAAAACATTCAGTACTTC.

V is TRBV3-1 and J is TRBJ2-7, with 8 bases fitting TRBD1. The CDR3 has 14 amino acids. Germline assignment: CDR1 LGHDT and CDR2 YNNKEL (reference sequence). V trimming: 7 bases; J trimming: 2 bases; junction bases outside the gene matches: 7. CDR3: CASNPQGAAYEQYF. CDR3 DNA sequence: TGTGCCAGCAACCCGCAGGGGGCAGCCTACGAGCAGTACTTC.

The J gene is TRBJ1-1, the V gene TRBV20-1; 9 bases are shared with TRBD1. Germline CDR1 reads DFQATT; CDR2 reads SNEGSKA (reference sequence). V was clipped by 2 bases and J by 4 bases; unmatched bases: 5. This CDR3 is built from 14 residues. CDR3 in amino acids: CSARPGQGITEAFF. CDR3 nucleotides: TGCAGTGCTAGACCCGGACAGGGGATCACTGAAGCTTTCTTT.

This clonotype was seen at least ten times. Its ends do not fully match the called genes, so a read error is possible. The chain uses TRBV5-8 and TRBJ2-7; the D gene is possibly TRBD2 (6 bases). The germline CDR1 and CDR2 sequences are SGHTS and YDEGEE. The CDR3 has 15 amino acids. CDR3 DNA sequence: TGTCCCAGCAGGCCGGCGGGGAGCGCAAACTACGAGCAGTACTTC. Protein sequence: CPSRPAGSANYEQYF.

This clonotype has ten or more counts. This chain joins TRBV28 and TRBJ2-1, with D unresolved. The CDR3 covers 16 residues. Germline V gene lookup returns CDR1 MDHEN and CDR2 SYDVKM. Trimming left V 2 bases short and J 8 bases short, with 19 bases between. CDR3 amino acids: CASSLTSPASVHEQFF. CDR3 bases: TGTGCCAGCAGTTTAACCAGCCCGGCTTCCGTACATGAGCAGTTCTTC.

This clonotype was recorded many times. The rearrangement joins TRBV10-3 to TRBJ2-1; TRBD2 aligns across 7 bases. The CDR3 consists of 15 residues. J gave up 4 bases and V 8 bases, and 11 bases lay outside the gene matches. The germline CDR1 and CDR2 sequences are ENHRY and SYGVKD. The CDR3 coding sequence is TGTGCCATCCAGGGCGGGAGCGATGCATACAATGAGCAGTTCTTC. This sequence encodes CAIQGGSDAYNEQFF.

In its sample, this clonotype was seen many times. The chain is built from TRBV28 and TRBJ2-5, with D possibly TRBD2 on 5 matching bases. The V end lost 2 bases, the J end lost 5 bases, and 15 bases lay between the germline ends. The CDR3 runs to 15 residues. CDR1 and CDR2 from the germline V gene are MDHEN and SYDVKM. Here the CDR3 reads CASSLLTGSGETQYF. As DNA, the CDR3 is TGTGCCAGCAGTTTACTCACGGGGAGTGGGGAGACCCAGTACTTC.

This clonotype occurred many times. The chain couples TRBV7-8 to TRBJ2-7; 7 bases align to TRBD1. Germline CDR1 is SGHVS and CDR2 is FQNEAQ. Unmatched junction bases numbered 10, after V lost 2 bases and J lost 3 bases. The CDR3 sequence is 16 residues long. The CDR3 sequence: CASSLWSGTADYEQYF. CDR3 DNA: TGTGCCAGCAGCTTATGGTCCGGGACAGCAGACTACGAGCAGTACTTC.

In its sample, this clonotype was seen many times. The V and J genes are TRBV27 and TRBJ2-2; 7 bases match TRBD2. Trimming removed 6 bases from V and 2 bases from J; junction bases left unmatched: 6. This CDR3 has 15 residues. Looked up from germline, CDR1 is MNHEY and CDR2 is SMNVEV (reference sequence). This chain's CDR3 is CASRWGRANTGELFF. The CDR3 nucleotides read TGTGCCAGCAGATGGGGGAGGGCTAACACCGGGGAGCTGTTTTTT.

The V gene is TRBV5-1, the J gene TRBJ2-5, with 7 bases fitting TRBD1. The germline gives CDR1 SGHRS, CDR2 YFSETQ. This CDR3 contains 15 residues. Unmatched junction bases numbered 10, after V lost 4 bases and J lost 4 bases. In nucleotides, the CDR3 is TGCGCCAGCAGCCCAGGGGCAGGGGGTGTAGAGACCCAGTACTTC. Amino acids: CASSPGAGGVETQYF.

Many counts were recorded for this clonotype. CDR3 DNA: TGTGCCAGCATCCTGCGGGTGGGGCAGAATGAGCAGTTCTTC. The encoded protein is CASILRVGQNEQFF. V and J are TRBV2 and TRBJ2-1, with D perhaps given as TRBD1 or TRBD2 (5 bases each). Looked up from germline, CDR1 is SNHLY and CDR2 is FYNNEI. The CDR3 is 14 amino acids. Deletions cut 7 bases from V and 7 bases from J, with 17 bases between.

This clonotype was picked up many times. J is TRBJ2-6 and V is TRBV3-1, with TRBD2 as a possible D gene (5 bases). Trimming pared 2 bases from V and 2 bases from J, leaving 7 bases between. The germline CDR1 and CDR2 sequences are LGHDT and YNNKEL (reference sequence). This CDR3 region has 15 residues. In DNA form, the CDR3 reads TGTGCCAGCAGCCAATGGGAGACTGGGGCCAACGTCCTGACTTTC. Its translation is CASSQWETGANVLTF.

This clonotype was found many times. The chain combines TRBV6-2 or TRBV6-3 with TRBJ2-7; D unclear. Per germline, CDR1 MNHEY and CDR2 SVGEGT. V was shortened by 5 bases and J by 1 base, with 15 bases between the two germline ends. The CDR3 consists of 15 residues. Here the CDR3 reads CASSERTLTSYEQYF. CDR3 in DNA: TGTGCCAGCAGTGAGAGGACCTTGACGTCCTACGAGCAGTACTTC.

This clonotype was counted ten times or more. The chain joins TRBV20-1 to TRBJ1-3; D unclear. Trimming pared 0 bases from V and 0 bases from J, leaving 12 bases between. Germline-derived CDR1 and CDR2 are DFQATT and SNEGSKA (reference sequence). The CDR3 is made up of 16 amino acids. For the CDR3, the DNA is TGCAGTGCTAGAGAGGCAGGTGGTGCCTCTGGAAACACCATATATTTT. Translated, it gives CSAREAGGASGNTIYF.

This clonotype was picked up many times. The chain recombines TRBV28 with TRBJ2-7; tentatively, D is TRBD1 (6 bases). V was clipped by 8 bases and J by 3 bases, with 14 bases between them. The CDR3 totals 13 residues. Germline CDR1 reads MDHEN; CDR2 reads SYDVKM. CDR3 residues: CASCGQGHYEQYF. As DNA, the CDR3 is TGTGCCAGCTGCGGGCAGGGGCACTACGAGCAGTACTTC. The entire variable domain, with the rest obtained from reference TRBV28 and TRBJ2-7, is as follows: DVKVTQSSRYLVKRTGEKVFLECVQDMDHENMFWYRQDPGLGLRLIYFSYDVKMKEKGDIPEGYSVSREKKERFSLILESASTNQTSMYLCASCGQGHYEQYFGPGTRLTVT.

This clonotype has a count of ten or more. This chain links TRBV7-9 with TRBJ2-7; TRBD2 matches 7 bases. With 5 bases clipped from V and 3 bases from J, the junction kept 13 bases outside the gene matches. CDR1 SEHNR and CDR2 FQNEAQ come from the germline V gene (reference sequence). CDR3 size: 16 residues. The CDR3 DNA reads as TGTGCCAGCAGCGCCGGCTTGGCGGGAGCCGGCTACGAGCAGTACTTC. Its protein is CASSAGLAGAGYEQYF.